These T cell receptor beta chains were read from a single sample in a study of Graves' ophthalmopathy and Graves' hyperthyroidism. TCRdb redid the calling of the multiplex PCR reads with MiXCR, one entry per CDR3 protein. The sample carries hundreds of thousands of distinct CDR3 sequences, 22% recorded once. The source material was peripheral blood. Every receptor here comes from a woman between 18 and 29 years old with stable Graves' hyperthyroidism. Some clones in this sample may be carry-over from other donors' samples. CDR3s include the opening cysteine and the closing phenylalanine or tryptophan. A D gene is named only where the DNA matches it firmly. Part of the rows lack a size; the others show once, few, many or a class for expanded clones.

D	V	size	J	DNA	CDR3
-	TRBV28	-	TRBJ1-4	TGTGCCAGCAGTTGGGCCGGGCGTAATGAAAAACTGTTTTTT	CASSWAGRNEKLFF
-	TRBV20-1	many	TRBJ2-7	TGCAGTGGGCTAGAAAGCCAGTCCTACGAGCAGTACTTC	CSGLESQSYEQYF
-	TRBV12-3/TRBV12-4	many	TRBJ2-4	TGTGCCAGCAGGCTGTCTCGGACCGTAGCCAAAAACATTAAGTACTTC	CASRLSRTVAKNIKYF
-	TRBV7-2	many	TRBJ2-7	TGTGCCAGCAGCTTTGTCAGGGGGGCTACCTACGAGCAGTACTTC	CASSFVRGATYEQYF
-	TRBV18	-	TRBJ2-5	TGTGCCAGCTCACCACCAAGGAGGCAGAACCAAGGGACCCAGTACTTC	CASSPPRRQNQGTQYF
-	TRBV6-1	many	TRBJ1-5	TGTGCCAGCAGTGAAGCGCTTCAGGTAATACAGCCCCAGCATTTT	CASSEALQVIQPQHF
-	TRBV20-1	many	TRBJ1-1	TGCAGTGCTAGGACAGAGATGAACACTGAAGCTTTCTTT	CSARTEMNTEAFF
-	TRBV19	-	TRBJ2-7	TGTGCCAGTAGTACCTCCCCGGACAAGACCTACGAGCAGTACTTC	CASSTSPDKTYEQYF
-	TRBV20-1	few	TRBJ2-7	TGCAGTGCTAGAGATCGGAGGGAGGAGACAGTTACCTACGAGCAGTACTTC	CSARDRREETVTYEQYF
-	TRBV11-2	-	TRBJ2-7	TGTGCCAGCAGCTTAGATCTTCTCAGGCTCCACGAGCAGTACTTC	CASSLDLLRLHEQYF
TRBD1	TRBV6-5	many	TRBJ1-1	TGTGCCAGCAGTTACGGTCCCGGGACAGGGGACACTGAAGCTTTCTTT	CASSYGPGTGDTEAFF
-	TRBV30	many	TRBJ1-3	TGTGCCTGGACCGCCGCACTACCGGGACAAAGAAACACCATATATTTT	CAWTAALPGQRNTIYF
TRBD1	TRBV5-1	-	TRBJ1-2	TGCGCCAGCAGCTCGGGACAGGGGTACAACTATGGCTACACCTTC	CASSSGQGYNYGYTF